One sample yielded the 3 T cell receptor beta chains listed below, sequenced in a study of relationships among human T cell subsets (dated by TCRdb to about 2010). Libraries were constructed by multiplex PCR. The listed sequencing device is 454 GS FLX. TCR alpha and beta CDR3 regions were amplified from mRNA by semiquantitative ARM-PCR. In ARM-PCR, tagged nested gene-specific primers were used first, and exponential amplification was then carried out by communal superprimers. TCRdb ran its own pipeline on the public reads, namely fastp trimming at Q25 and MiXCR clone calling, and kept in-frame beta chains. Each CDR3 protein gets just one entry, which takes the most common genes and DNA from the rows behind it. This sample holds under 15,000 distinct CDR3 sequences; about 60% were observed only once. The top ten hold 2.1% of the sample. CD4+CD25+ regulatory T cells were selected from positively selected CD4+ cells using anti-CD25 beads.

The sample taken for sequencing was Tregs sorted from blood. These receptors came from a man aged 40-49 years in good health.

Turning to this clonotype: Sequence at one end of the junction differs from germline and may be a read error. The chain recombines TRBV10-2 with TRBJ1-1; weak D call: TRBD1 (6 bases). Germline CDR1 and CDR2: WSHSY and SAAADI. The CDR3 loop spans 15 amino acids. As DNA, the CDR3 is TGCGCCAGCAGTGAGCCGAGGGGGGGAATCGCTGAAGCTTCCTTT. Translating it yields CASSEPRGGIAEASF.

This clonotype was seen only a few times. CDR3 loop: CASSLPSSPLHF. CDR3 nucleotides: TGTGCCAGCAGTTTACCGAGTTCACCCCTCCACTTT. The J gene is TRBJ1-6, the V gene TRBV12-3 or TRBV12-4; D is unresolved. V was cut by 2 bases and J by 9 bases, with 5 bases left in between. The CDR3 sequence is 12 residues long.

The chain couples TRBV7-9 to TRBJ2-6; D not certain. The V end was cut by 5 bases, the J end by 3 bases, with 11 bases between. The CDR3 covers 15 residues. Germline V gene data show CDR1 as SEHNR and CDR2 as FQNEAQ (reference sequence). CDR3 loop: CASSPSHGGANVLTF. In DNA, the CDR3 is TGTGCCAGCAGCCCCTCCCATGGTGGGGCCAACGTCCTGACTTTC.